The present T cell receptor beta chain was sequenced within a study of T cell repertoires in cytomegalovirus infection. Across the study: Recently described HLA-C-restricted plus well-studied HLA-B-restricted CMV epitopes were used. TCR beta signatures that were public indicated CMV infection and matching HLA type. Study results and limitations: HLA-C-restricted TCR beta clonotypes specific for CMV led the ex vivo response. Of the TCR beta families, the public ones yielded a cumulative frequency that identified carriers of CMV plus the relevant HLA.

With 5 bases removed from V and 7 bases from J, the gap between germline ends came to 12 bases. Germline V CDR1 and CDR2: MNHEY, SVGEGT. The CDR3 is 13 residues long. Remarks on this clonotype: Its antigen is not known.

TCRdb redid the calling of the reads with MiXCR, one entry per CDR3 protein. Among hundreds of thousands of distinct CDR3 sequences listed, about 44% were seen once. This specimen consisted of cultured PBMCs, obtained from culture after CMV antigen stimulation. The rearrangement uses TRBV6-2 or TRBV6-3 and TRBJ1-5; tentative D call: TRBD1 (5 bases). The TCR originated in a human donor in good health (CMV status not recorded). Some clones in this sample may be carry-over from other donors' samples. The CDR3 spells CASSAGFRQPQHF. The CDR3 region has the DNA TGTGCCAGCAGTGCAGGGTTTCGGCAGCCCCAGCATTTT.